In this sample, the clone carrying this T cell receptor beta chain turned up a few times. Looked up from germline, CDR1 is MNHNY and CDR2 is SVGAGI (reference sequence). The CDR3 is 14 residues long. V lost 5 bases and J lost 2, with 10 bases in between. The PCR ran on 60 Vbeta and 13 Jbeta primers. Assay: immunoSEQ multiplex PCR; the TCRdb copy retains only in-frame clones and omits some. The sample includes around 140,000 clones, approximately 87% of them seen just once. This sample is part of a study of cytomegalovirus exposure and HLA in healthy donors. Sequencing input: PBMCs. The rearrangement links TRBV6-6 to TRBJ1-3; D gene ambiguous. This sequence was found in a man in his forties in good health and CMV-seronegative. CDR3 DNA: TGTGCCAGCAGTCATCGACATCCTGGAAACACCATATATTTT. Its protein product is CASSHRHPGNTIYF.